These T cell receptor beta chains were read from a single sample in a study of blood T cells in healthy people across ages. TCRdb fed the 5' RACE reads into MiXCR, producing one record per CDR3 protein. The data hold roughly 650,000 distinct CDR3 sequences, with roughly 32% observed a single time. Sample: blood. The receptors come from a woman aged 80 or over in good health. Both conserved end residues are part of each CDR3. The order of the fields is J gene, clone size, D gene, V gene, CDR3 protein, CDR3 DNA. The D gene is left open where the match is weak. Clone size, where shown, is once, few, many, or a class for clones that have expanded.

J: TRBJ1-1; size: NA; D: NA; V: TRBV7-9; CDR3: CASSLNPQGREAFF; DNA: TGTGCCAGCAGCTTAAACCCCCAGGGCCGTGAAGCTTTCTTT
J: TRBJ2-1; size: many; D: TRBD1; V: TRBV10-3; CDR3: CAITGDRGYNEQFF; DNA: TGTGCCATCACAGGGGACAGGGGCTACAATGAGCAGTTCTTC
J: TRBJ1-2; size: few; D: NA; V: TRBV18; CDR3: CASSTGVGGYTF; DNA: TGTGCCAGCTCGACGGGGGTAGGCGGCTACACCTTC
J: TRBJ1-2; size: many; D: NA; V: TRBV12-3/TRBV12-4; CDR3: CASSSHYGYTF; DNA: TGTGCCAGCAGCTCCCACTATGGCTACACCTTC
J: TRBJ2-3; size: many; D: TRBD2; V: TRBV3-1; CDR3: CASAKELAGRDTQYF; DNA: TGTGCCAGCGCCAAGGAACTAGCGGGGAGAGATACGCAGTATTTT
J: TRBJ2-5; size: many; D: NA; V: TRBV6-1; CDR3: CASSTTWPRTQYF; DNA: TGTGCCAGCAGTACTACTTGGCCAAGGACCCAGTACTTC
J: TRBJ1-3; size: few; D: TRBD1; V: TRBV6-6; CDR3: CASSLQGAGNTIYF; DNA: TGTGCCAGCAGCCTTCAGGGGGCTGGAAACACCATATATTTT
J: TRBJ2-1; size: many; D: NA; V: TRBV6-6; CDR3: CASRVGGSGQGNEQFF; DNA: TGTGCCAGCAGAGTGGGGGGTAGCGGCCAAGGCAATGAGCAGTTCTTC
J: TRBJ2-3; size: many; D: TRBD1; V: TRBV12-3/TRBV12-4; CDR3: CASTLGQGGTDTQYF; DNA: TGTGCCAGCACTTTGGGTCAGGGGGGCACAGATACGCAGTATTTT
J: TRBJ2-1; size: NA; D: TRBD2; V: TRBV10-3; CDR3: CAISDPRAGGRDEQFF; DNA: TGTGCCATCAGTGACCCTAGGGCGGGAGGCCGCGATGAGCAGTTCTTC
J: TRBJ2-1; size: many; D: TRBD2; V: TRBV4-1; CDR3: CASSHDGLAGVYNEQFF; DNA: TGCGCCAGCAGCCACGACGGACTAGCGGGGGTGTACAATGAGCAGTTCTTC
J: TRBJ2-7; size: NA; D: NA; V: TRBV10-3; CDR3: CAISETREQYF; DNA: TGTGCCATCAGTGAGACCCGCGAGCAGTACTTC
J: TRBJ2-1; size: many; D: NA; V: TRBV6-2/TRBV6-3; CDR3: CASSSGWGGGYNEQFF; DNA: TGTGCCAGCAGTTCTGGGTGGGGGGGCGGCTACAATGAGCAGTTCTTC
J: TRBJ1-4; size: few; D: TRBD1; V: TRBV20-1; CDR3: CSARNRGTNEKLFF; DNA: TGCAGTGCTAGAAACAGGGGGACTAATGAAAAACTGTTTTTT
J: TRBJ2-6; size: many; D: NA; V: TRBV7-3; CDR3: CASSSTGDGANVLTF; DNA: TGTGCCAGCAGCTCGACGGGTGACGGGGCCAACGTCCTGACTTTC
J: TRBJ2-1; size: NA; D: TRBD2; V: TRBV24-1; CDR3: CATSEPGLAGGEQFF; DNA: TGTGCCACCAGTGAACCGGGACTAGCGGGAGGTGAGCAGTTCTTC
J: TRBJ2-7; size: few; D: NA; V: TRBV28; CDR3: CASVPPTDYEQYF; DNA: TGTGCCAGCGTGCCGCCCACGGACTACGAGCAGTACTTC
J: TRBJ2-5; size: NA; D: TRBD1; V: TRBV29-1; CDR3: CSVGTGQETRYF; DNA: TGTAGCGTGGGGACAGGTCAAGAGACCCGGTACTTC
J: TRBJ1-2; size: few; D: NA; V: TRBV14; CDR3: CASSQSTDRYGYTF; DNA: TGTGCCAGCAGCCAATCGACAGATAGGTATGGCTACACCTTC
J: TRBJ1-2; size: many; D: TRBD1; V: TRBV7-2; CDR3: CASSLFKTGDGYTF; DNA: TGTGCCAGCAGCTTATTCAAGACAGGGGATGGCTACACCTTC
J: TRBJ2-3; size: NA; D: NA; V: TRBV12-3/TRBV12-4; CDR3: CASSLGVYTDTQYF; DNA: TGTGCCAGCAGTTTGGGGGTATACACAGATACGCAGTATTTT
J: TRBJ1-2; size: many; D: TRBD1; V: TRBV20-1; CDR3: CSARHRGFGYTF; DNA: TGCAGTGCTAGACACAGGGGGTTTGGCTACACCTTC
J: TRBJ2-5; size: NA; D: NA; V: TRBV30; CDR3: CAWEDNQETQYF; DNA: TGTGCCTGGGAGGACAATCAAGAGACCCAGTACTTC
J: TRBJ2-5; size: many; D: TRBD1; V: TRBV3-1; CDR3: CASSFRQGVVETQYF; DNA: TGTGCCAGCAGCTTTCGACAGGGGGTAGTGGAGACCCAGTACTTC
J: TRBJ1-2; size: many; D: NA; V: TRBV4-2; CDR3: CASSQRGRGSDYGYTF; DNA: TGTGCCAGCAGCCAACGTGGCCGGGGGTCCGACTATGGCTACACCTTC
J: TRBJ1-4; size: NA; D: TRBD1; V: TRBV25-1; CDR3: CASSEWTGGNEKLFF; DNA: TGTGCCAGCAGTGAGTGGACAGGGGGTAATGAAAAACTGTTTTTT
J: TRBJ1-6; size: few; D: NA; V: TRBV7-9; CDR3: CASSFRDALSNSPLHF; DNA: TGTGCCAGCAGCTTCCGGGACGCCCTTAGTAATTCACCCCTCCACTTT
J: TRBJ1-1; size: NA; D: TRBD1; V: TRBV30; CDR3: CAWRASDRETEAFF; DNA: TGTGCCTGGAGAGCCTCGGACAGGGAGACTGAAGCTTTCTTT
J: TRBJ2-6; size: NA; D: NA; V: TRBV2; CDR3: CAGSEARTPGDNVLTF; DNA: TGTGCCGGCAGTGAAGCGCGAACACCCGGGGACAACGTCCTGACTTTC
J: TRBJ1-2; size: many; D: NA; V: TRBV7-9; CDR3: CASSLANRVSYGYTF; DNA: TGTGCCAGCAGCTTAGCGAACAGGGTGAGCTATGGCTACACCTTC
J: TRBJ2-3; size: many; D: TRBD1; V: TRBV6-1; CDR3: CASSEMGTGALDTQYF; DNA: TGTGCCAGCAGTGAAATGGGAACAGGGGCTCTAGATACGCAGTATTTT
J: TRBJ2-7; size: NA; D: NA; V: TRBV5-1; CDR3: CASSLDGSYGQYF; DNA: TGCGCCAGCAGCTTGGACGGGTCCTACGGGCAGTACTTC
J: TRBJ2-3; size: many; D: NA; V: TRBV5-1; CDR3: CASSFRDADTQYF; DNA: TGCGCCAGCAGCTTCAGGGATGCAGATACGCAGTATTTT
J: TRBJ1-5; size: many; D: NA; V: TRBV30; CDR3: CAWSVPNQPQHF; DNA: TGTGCCTGGAGTGTACCAAATCAGCCCCAGCATTTT
J: TRBJ1-3; size: NA; D: TRBD1; V: TRBV12-3/TRBV12-4; CDR3: CASSLVRAGGSSGNTIYF; DNA: TGTGCCAGCAGTTTAGTTCGGGCAGGGGGGAGCTCTGGAAACACCATATATTTT